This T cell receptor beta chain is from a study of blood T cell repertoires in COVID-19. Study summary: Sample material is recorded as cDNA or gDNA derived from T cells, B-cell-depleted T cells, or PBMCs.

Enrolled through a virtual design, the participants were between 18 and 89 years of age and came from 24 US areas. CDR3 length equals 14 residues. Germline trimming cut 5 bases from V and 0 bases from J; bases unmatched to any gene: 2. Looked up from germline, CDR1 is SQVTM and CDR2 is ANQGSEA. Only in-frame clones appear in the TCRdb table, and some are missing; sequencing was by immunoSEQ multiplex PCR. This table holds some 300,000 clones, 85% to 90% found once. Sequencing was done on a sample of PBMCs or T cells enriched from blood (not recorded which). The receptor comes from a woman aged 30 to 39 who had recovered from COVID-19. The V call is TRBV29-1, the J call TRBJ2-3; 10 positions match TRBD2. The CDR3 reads CSVLTSGSTDTQYF. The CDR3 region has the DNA TGCAGCGTTTTGACTAGCGGGAGCACAGATACGCAGTATTTT.